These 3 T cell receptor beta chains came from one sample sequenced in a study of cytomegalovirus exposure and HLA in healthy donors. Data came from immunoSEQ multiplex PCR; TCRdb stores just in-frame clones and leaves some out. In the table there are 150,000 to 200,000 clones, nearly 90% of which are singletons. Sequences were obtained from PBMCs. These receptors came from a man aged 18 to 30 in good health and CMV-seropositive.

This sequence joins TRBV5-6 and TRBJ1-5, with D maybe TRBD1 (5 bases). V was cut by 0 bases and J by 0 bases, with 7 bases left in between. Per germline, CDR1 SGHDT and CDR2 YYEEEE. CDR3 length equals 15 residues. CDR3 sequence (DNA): TGTGCCAGCAGCTTGGGGGGACTTAGCAATCAGCCCCAGCATTTT. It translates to CASSLGGLSNQPQHF. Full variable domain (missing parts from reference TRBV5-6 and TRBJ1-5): DAGVTQSPTHLIKTRGQQVTLRCSPKSGHDTVSWYQQALGQGPQFIFQYYEEEERQRGNFPDRFSGHQFPNYSSELNVNALLLGDSALYLCASSLGGLSNQPQHFGDGTRLSIL.

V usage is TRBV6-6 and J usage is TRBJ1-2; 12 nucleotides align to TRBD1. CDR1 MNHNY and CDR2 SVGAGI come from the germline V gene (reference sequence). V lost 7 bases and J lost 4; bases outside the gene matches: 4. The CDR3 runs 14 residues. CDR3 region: CASTTGQGAYGYTF. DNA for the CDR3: TGTGCCAGCACGACGGGACAGGGGGCCTATGGCTACACCTTC.

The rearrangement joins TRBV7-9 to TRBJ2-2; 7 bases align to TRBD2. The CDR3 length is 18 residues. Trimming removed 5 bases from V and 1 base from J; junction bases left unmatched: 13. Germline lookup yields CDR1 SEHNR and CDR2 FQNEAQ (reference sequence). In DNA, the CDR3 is TGTGCCAGCAGCCCACGCTTTAGAGCGGGGATGAACACCGGGGAGCTGTTTTTT. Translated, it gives CASSPRFRAGMNTGELFF.